This TCR beta chain is drawn from a study of early T cells in non-severe SARS-CoV-2 infection. The wider study: Investigators sequenced bulk RNA drawn from unsorted whole blood, and chains remained unpaired.

Study-level results: Missing private and CD4 specificities, VDJdb matching favored anti-spike CD8 responses.

Germline V gene sequence: CDR1 SEHNR, CDR2 FQNEAQ (reference sequence). V was trimmed by 5 bases and J by 3 bases, leaving 11 bases between them. The CDR3 is 14 residues long. The sample holds a few counts of this clonotype. Its antigen remains unidentified. The library protocol tagged individual cDNA molecules with unique molecular identifiers. Using its own MiXCR run on the 5' RACE reads, TCRdb lists one record per CDR3 protein. The sample has some 60,000 distinct CDR3 sequences, more than 8.5% seen once. The material sequenced was whole blood. The chain uses TRBV7-9 and TRBJ2-4; D gene uncertain. The sequence derives from an adult who was a healthcare worker with PCR-confirmed SARS-CoV-2 infection or an uninfected control (not recorded which). The CDR3 here is CASSDFKGKNIQYF. CDR3 nucleotides: TGTGCCAGCAGCGACTTTAAGGGCAAAAACATTCAGTACTTC.